Following are 32 T cell receptor beta chains from one sample sequenced in a study of Graves' ophthalmopathy and Graves' hyperthyroidism. RNA served as the template for amplifying TCR beta CDR3 regions. A first-round RT-PCR used HTBI primers, followed by a second-round multiplex PCR. TCRdb re-called the multiplex PCR reads with MiXCR, one entry per CDR3 protein. The sample carries 200,000 to 300,000 distinct CDR3 sequences, 40% to 50% recorded once. Sequencing was carried out using peripheral blood. Source of these receptors: an adult man with Graves' ophthalmopathy.

V usage is TRBV7-9 and J usage is TRBJ2-5; 8 bases are shared with TRBD2. J gave up 4 bases and V 5 bases, and 6 bases lay outside the gene matches. Germline-derived CDR1 and CDR2 are SEHNR and FQNEAQ (reference sequence). The CDR3 has 14 amino acids. CDR3 nucleotide sequence: TGTGCCAGCAGCCCGACTAGCGTAGGAGAGACCCAGTACTTC. Protein sequence: CASSPTSVGETQYF.

This chain joins TRBV27 and TRBJ2-7, with D unclear. The J call may be wrong; the DNA end is better matched by TRBJ2-1. CDR1 and CDR2 (germline): MNHEY, SMNVEV (reference sequence). This CDR3 has 14 amino acids. CDR3 nucleotides: TGTGCCAGCAGTTTATCGCGACAATACAATGAGCAGTTCTTC. The encoded protein is CASSLSRQYNEQFF.

The chain carries TRBV9 and TRBJ1-4; no firm D call. CDR3 length equals 15 residues. In germline, CDR1 is SGDLS, CDR2 YYNGEE. Trimming stripped 4 bases from V and 8 bases from J, with 18 bases between. The CDR3 DNA sequence: TGTGCCAGCAGCCAAGGAGCCGACCCCCGCGAAAAACTGTTTTTT. Its translation: CASSQGADPREKLFF.

The genes are TRBV6-5 and TRBJ2-7; 7 bases agree with TRBD1. The CDR3 spans 13 residues. The V gene's germline CDR1 is MNHEY and CDR2 SVGAGI. V was pared by 5 bases and J by 2 bases, with 3 bases of the junction left unmatched. CDR3 sequence (DNA): TGTGCCAGCAGTGAAGGACAGGCCTACGAGCAGTACTTC. Amino acid sequence: CASSEGQAYEQYF.

The CDR3: CSAGDSRSYEQYF. Here the CDR3 DNA reads TGCAGTGCGGGGGACTCCCGCTCCTACGAGCAGTACTTC. The rearrangement uses TRBV20-1 and TRBJ2-7, with a possible D match to TRBD2 (6 bases). The germline gives CDR1 DFQATT, CDR2 SNEGSKA (reference sequence). The CDR3 extends over 13 amino acids. V lost 6 bases to trimming and J lost 0 bases, with 12 bases between them.

The chain joins TRBV13 to TRBJ2-7; 7 bases map to TRBD2. Germline CDR1 and CDR2: PRHDT and FYEKMQ (reference sequence). The CDR3 loop spans 14 amino acids. V lost 5 bases and J lost 0; bases outside the gene matches: 4. The CDR3 loop reads CASSQTSLSYEQYF. The DNA for the CDR3 is TGTGCCAGCAGCCAGACTAGCCTCTCCTACGAGCAGTACTTC.

As regards this clonotype: A junction boundary mismatches the germline segment, possibly from a read error. The V call is TRBV7-7, the J call TRBJ2-5; TRBD2 agrees at 12 bases. The CDR3 contains 15 residues. The V gene's germline CDR1 is SSHAT and CDR2 FNYEAQ (reference sequence). The CDR3 reads CASSPTSGRRETQYF. In DNA form, the CDR3 reads TGTGCTAGCAGCCCCACTAGCGGGAGGCGAGAGACCCAGTACTTC. Using reference TRBV7-7 and TRBJ2-5 for the parts outside the CDR3, the full variable domain is GAGVSQSPRYKVTKRGQDVTLRCDPISSHATLYWYQQALGQGPEFLTYFNYEAQPDKSGLPSDRFSAERPEGSISTLTIQRTEQRDSAMYRCASSPTSGRRETQYFGPGTRLLVL.

The chain employs TRBV14 and TRBJ1-1, with a possible D match to TRBD1 (5 bases). The V gene's germline CDR1 is SGHDN and CDR2 FVKESK. V lost 1 base to trimming and J lost 4 bases, with 7 bases between them. This CDR3 has 13 amino acids. The CDR3 protein is CASSQVGATEAFF. CDR3 nucleotide sequence: TGTGCCAGCAGCCAAGTAGGGGCCACTGAAGCTTTCTTT.

This clonotype appeared a few times. The chain recombines TRBV7-9 with TRBJ2-7; 8 bases are shared with TRBD1. Per the germline V gene, CDR1 is SEHNR and CDR2 is FQNEAQ (reference sequence). After removal of 4 bases from V and 0 bases from J, the junction contained 14 bases not matched to a gene. The CDR3 sequence is 18 residues long. The CDR3 DNA is TGTGCCAGCAGCTCGACCCCAGGACAGGGAACCCTCTCCTACGAGCAGTACTTC. It encodes CASSSTPGQGTLSYEQYF. The whole variable domain, remainder taken from reference TRBV7-9 and TRBJ2-7, is DTGVSQNPRHKITKRGQNVTFRCDPISEHNRLYWYRQTLGQGPEFLTYFQNEAQLEKSRLLSDRFSAERPKGSFSTLEIQRTEQGDSAMYLCASSSTPGQGTLSYEQYFGPGTRLTVT.

This chain connects TRBV10-3 to TRBJ1-5; D gene ambiguous. Looked up from germline, CDR1 is ENHRY and CDR2 is SYGVKD. This CDR3 has 13 amino acids. Deletions cut 2 bases from V and 3 bases from J, with 5 bases between. Written as DNA, the CDR3 is TGTGCCATCAGTGAGGGGCTCAATCAGCCCCAGCATTTT. It codes for CAISEGLNQPQHF.

The chain joins TRBV2 to TRBJ2-7, with D perhaps TRBD1 or TRBD2 (5 bases each). CDR1 and CDR2 from the germline V gene are SNHLY and FYNNEI. Deletions cut 3 bases from V and 1 base from J, with 16 bases between. CDR3 length equals 16 residues. The CDR3 loop is CASSEVGPASSYEQYF. CDR3 nucleotide sequence: TGTGCCAGCAGTGAGGTGGGACCCGCAAGTTCCTACGAGCAGTACTTC.

The rearrangement uses TRBV2 and TRBJ2-7, with D possibly being TRBD2 (5 bases). V lost 0 bases to trimming and J lost 4 bases, with 10 bases between them. Germline V gene lookup returns CDR1 SNHLY and CDR2 FYNNEI. The CDR3 contains 14 residues. CDR3 residues: CASSEAWTSYEQYF. CDR3 DNA: TGTGCCAGCAGTGAAGCCTGGACTTCTTACGAGCAGTACTTC.

The gene calls are TRBV11-1 and TRBJ1-1; D is unclear. CDR3 length: 16 amino acids. CDR1 SGHAT and CDR2 FQDESV come from the germline V gene (reference sequence). Trimming left V 1 base short and J 3 bases short, with 15 bases between. CDR3 region: CASSLGAGGEYTEAFF. CDR3 DNA sequence: TGTGCCAGCAGCTTAGGAGCCGGCGGGGAGTACACTGAAGCTTTCTTT.

The J gene is TRBJ1-4, the V gene TRBV5-1; TRBD1 matches at 10 bases. In germline, CDR1 is SGHRS, CDR2 YFSETQ. Trimming cost V 0 bases and J 8 bases; bases outside gene matches: 7. The CDR3 has 16 amino acids. CDR3 DNA: TGCGCCAGCAGCTTGGCCTTGCGGACAGGGGGAGAAAAACTGTTTTTT. It yields the protein CASSLALRTGGEKLFF. The full variable domain, rest sourced from reference TRBV5-1 and TRBJ1-4, is KAGVTQTPRYLIKTRGQQVTLSCSPISGHRSVSWYQQTPGQGLQFLFEYFSETQRNKGNFPGRFSGRQFSNSRSEMNVSTLELGDSALYLCASSLALRTGGEKLFFGSGTQLSVL.

This clonotype turned up a few times. The chain has TRBV10-3 and TRBJ1-1; TRBD1 matches 7 bases. The germline gives CDR1 ENHRY, CDR2 SYGVKD. This CDR3 contains 14 residues. V dropped 6 bases and J dropped 1; count of bases not matched to a gene: 5. CDR3 residues: CAIRLDRANTEAFF. The CDR3 DNA reads TGTGCCATCAGACTAGACAGGGCGAACACTGAAGCTTTCTTT.

This clonotype was detected many times. This chain joins TRBV29-1 and TRBJ1-4; D uncertain. CDR1 and CDR2 (germline): SQVTM, ANQGSEA. This CDR3 contains 14 residues. V lost 6 bases to trimming and J lost 8 bases, with 19 bases between them. The CDR3 DNA reads as TGCAGCGTCTGGACGCGGCGAGAGGGAGAAAAACTGTTTTTT. Translated: CSVWTRREGEKLFF. Using reference TRBV29-1 and TRBJ1-4 for the parts outside the CDR3, the full variable domain is SAVISQKPSRDICQRGTSLTIQCQVDSQVTMMFWYRQQPGQSLTLIATANQGSEATYESGFVIDKFPISRPNLTFSTLTVSNMSPEDSSIYLCSVWTRREGEKLFFGSGTQLSVL.

In regard to this clonotype: A read error may explain this, as a much larger clone is one base away. This chain joins TRBV2 and TRBJ2-6; D gene uncertain. The germline V gene has CDR1 SNHLY and CDR2 FYNNEI. CDR3 length equals 14 residues. The DNA for the CDR3 is TGTGCCAGCAGTAGTACCTCTGGGGTCAACGTCCTGACTTTC. Translated, it gives CASSSTSGVNVLTF.

The chain recombines TRBV2 with TRBJ2-5; 10 nucleotides line up with TRBD2. The J call may be incorrect, as the DNA end agrees better with TRBJ2-1. This CDR3 has 16 residues. Germline-derived CDR1 and CDR2 are SNHLY and FYNNEI. CDR3 DNA: TGTGCCAGCAGTGATCCCAGCGGGAGGGCCGCTTGGGAGCAGTTCTTC. Protein product: CASSDPSGRAAWEQFF.

This rearrangement joins TRBV28 to TRBJ2-5; the match to TRBD2 covers 7 bases. Germline CDR1 is MDHEN and CDR2 is SYDVKM. Germline trimming cut 5 bases from V and 5 bases from J; bases unmatched to any gene: 20. This CDR3 comprises 18 residues. The CDR3, as DNA: TGTGCCAGCAGTCCCACTCGGGCAGGGCCGGGGGGACGGGAGACCCAGTACTTC. Amino acids: CASSPTRAGPGGRETQYF.

This sequence joins TRBV5-1 and TRBJ1-2; 7 bases align to TRBD1. Germline CDR1 is SGHRS and CDR2 is YFSETQ. The CDR3 is 12 residues long. After removal of 10 bases from V and 6 bases from J, the junction contained 9 bases not matched to a gene. Here the CDR3 reads CASREGADGYTF. The CDR3 DNA sequence: TGCGCCTCCCGGGAGGGGGCGGATGGCTACACCTTC.

The chain is built from TRBV7-3 and TRBJ1-1, with D hard to call. Per germline, CDR1 SGHTA and CDR2 FQGTGA. This CDR3 is 13 amino acids long. V gave up 1 base and J gave up 5 bases, with 8 bases separating them. This CDR3 is CASSLMVETEAFF. The DNA for the CDR3 is TGTGCCAGCAGCTTAATGGTGGAGACTGAAGCTTTCTTT.

Worth noting for this clonotype: Just one base apart from a much larger clone, this may be a read error. The rearrangement joins TRBV6-1 to TRBJ1-5, with D maybe TRBD1 (6 bases). Between the trimmed V and J ends, which lost 3 bases and 2 bases, there was a span of 8 bases. There are 14 residues in the CDR3. CDR1 is MNHNS and CDR2 is SASEGT in the germline V gene. As DNA, the CDR3 is TGTGCCAGCAGTGACCGACAGGGCAATCAGCCCCAGCATTTT. Encoded protein: CASSDRQGNQPQHF.

This chain uses TRBV2 with TRBJ1-6, with 8 bases fitting TRBD1. The V gene end was trimmed by 6 bases and the J gene end by 10 bases; junction bases not matched to a gene: 8. This CDR3 contains 14 residues. CDR1 is SNHLY and CDR2 is FYNNEI in the germline V gene. The CDR3 coding sequence is TGTGCCAGCAGGGAGACAGGGGAAAGATCACCCCTCCACTTT. Its translation is CASRETGERSPLHF.

This clonotype was picked up a small number of times. This chain joins TRBV24-1 and TRBJ1-5; 8 positions agree with TRBD1. After removal of 3 bases from V and 0 bases from J, the junction contained 3 bases not matched to a gene. From germline, CDR1 is KGHDR and CDR2 SFDVKD. CDR3 length equals 16 residues. CDR3 DNA sequence: TGTGCCACCAGTGATGGGGACAGGTTTAGCAATCAGCCCCAGCATTTT. Its protein product is CATSDGDRFSNQPQHF.

This clonotype was detected only a few times. The chain recombines TRBV7-2 with TRBJ2-7; a possible D gene is TRBD1 (6 bases). Trimming took off 6 bases at V and 0 bases at J, with 9 bases between the two ends. Germline lookup yields CDR1 SGHTA and CDR2 FQGNSA. The CDR3 loop spans 13 amino acids. As DNA, the CDR3 is TGTGCCAGCAGATCGGACAGCTCCTACGAGCAGTACTTC. It encodes CASRSDSSYEQYF.

This clonotype was found a few times. The V and J genes are TRBV2 and TRBJ2-6; no reliable D call. Trimming removed 6 bases at V and 0 bases at J, with 9 bases between. This CDR3 is 15 amino acids long. Germline-derived CDR1 and CDR2 are SNHLY and FYNNEI. CDR3 sequence: CASRGSGSGANVLTF. In nucleotides, the CDR3 is TGTGCCAGCAGGGGATCGGGCTCTGGGGCCAACGTCCTGACTTTC.

This clonotype has more than one count but fewer than ten. The chain recombines TRBV5-1 with TRBJ1-1; 7 bases fit TRBD1. Trimming at V came to 4 bases and at J to 11 bases, leaving 8 bases not matched to a gene. From germline, CDR1 is SGHRS and CDR2 YFSETQ. The CDR3 has 12 amino acids. CDR3 DNA sequence: TGCGCCAGCAGCGGTGATACAGGGGATGCTTTCTTT. This codes for CASSGDTGDAFF.

The CDR3 loop reads CASHPGQGLLGANVLTF. In DNA form, the CDR3 reads TGTGCCAGTCACCCGGGACAGGGTCTCCTCGGGGCCAACGTCCTGACTTTC. This sequence joins TRBV7-2 and TRBJ2-6, with 9 bases identical to TRBD1. The trim removed 9 bases at V and 4 bases at J, leaving 13 bases unmatched. The CDR3 sequence is 17 residues long. Germline CDR1 reads SGHTA; CDR2 reads FQGNSA.

This chain joins TRBV10-3 and TRBJ1-5, with 9 bases lining up with TRBD1. This CDR3 spans 19 amino acids. Per the germline V gene, CDR1 is ENHRY and CDR2 is SYGVKD. V lost 2 bases to trimming and J lost 2 bases; unmatched junction nucleotides: 13. The CDR3 DNA reads TGTGCCATCAGTGAGAAACTGACAGGGGGTCTTAGTGGCAATCAGCCCCAGCATTTT. Protein sequence: CAISEKLTGGLSGNQPQHF.

This clonotype has a single count. V gene TRBV12-3 or TRBV12-4 combines with J gene TRBJ2-5, with 7 bases matching TRBD2. The V gene end was trimmed by 3 bases and the J gene end by 5 bases; junction bases not matched to a gene: 6. The CDR3 extends over 14 amino acids. The CDR3 here is CASSFGSGHETQYF. DNA for the CDR3: TGTGCCAGCAGTTTTGGTAGCGGGCATGAGACCCAGTACTTC.

The chain has TRBV11-2 and TRBJ1-2, with D uncertain. Trimming took off 1 base at V and 0 bases at J, with 15 bases between the two ends. This CDR3 is built from 17 residues. Germline V CDR1 and CDR2: SGHAT, FQNNGV. The chain's CDR3 is CASSLVLAANTNYGYTF. In DNA, the CDR3 is TGTGCCAGCAGCTTAGTTTTGGCAGCCAACACTAACTATGGCTACACCTTC.

V gene TRBV20-1 combines with J gene TRBJ2-3; D is possibly TRBD1 (6 bases). V lost 3 bases to trimming and J lost 2 bases, with 15 bases between them. Germline CDR1 reads DFQATT; CDR2 reads SNEGSKA (reference sequence). There are 15 residues in the CDR3. Here the CDR3 reads CSASPGTTLTDTQYF. CDR3 coding DNA: TGCAGTGCTAGTCCCGGGACAACTCTCACAGATACGCAGTATTTT.